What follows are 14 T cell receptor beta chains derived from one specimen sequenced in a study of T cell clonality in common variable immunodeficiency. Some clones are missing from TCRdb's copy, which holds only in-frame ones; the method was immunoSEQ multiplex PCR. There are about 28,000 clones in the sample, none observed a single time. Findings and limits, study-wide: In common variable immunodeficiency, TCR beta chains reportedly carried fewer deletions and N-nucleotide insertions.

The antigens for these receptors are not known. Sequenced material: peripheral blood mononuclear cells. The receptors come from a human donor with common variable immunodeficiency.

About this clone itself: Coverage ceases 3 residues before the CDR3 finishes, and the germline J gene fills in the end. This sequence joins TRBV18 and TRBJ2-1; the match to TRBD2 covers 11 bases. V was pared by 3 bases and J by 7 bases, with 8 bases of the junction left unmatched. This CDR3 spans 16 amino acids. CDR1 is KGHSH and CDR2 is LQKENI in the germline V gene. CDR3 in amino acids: CASSPVAGGRKNEQFF. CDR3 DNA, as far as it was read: TGTGCCAGCTCACCCGTAGCGGGGGGGCGGAAGAATGAG.

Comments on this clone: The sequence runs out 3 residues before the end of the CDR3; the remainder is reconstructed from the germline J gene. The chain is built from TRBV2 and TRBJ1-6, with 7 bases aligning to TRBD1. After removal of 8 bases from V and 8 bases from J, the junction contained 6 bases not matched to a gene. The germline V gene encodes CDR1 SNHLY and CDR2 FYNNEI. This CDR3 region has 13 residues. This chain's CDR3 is CASAGQGDSPLHF. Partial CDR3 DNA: TGTGCCAGCGCAGGGCAGGGGGATTCACCC.

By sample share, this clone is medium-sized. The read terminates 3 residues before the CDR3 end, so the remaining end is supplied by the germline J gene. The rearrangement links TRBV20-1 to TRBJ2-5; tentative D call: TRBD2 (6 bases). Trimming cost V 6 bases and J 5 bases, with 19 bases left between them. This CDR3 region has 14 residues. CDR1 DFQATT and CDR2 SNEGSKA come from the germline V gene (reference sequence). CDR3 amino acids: CSAKRGPSVETQYF. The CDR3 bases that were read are TGCAGTGCCAAGAGAGGTCCTAGCGTGGAGACC.

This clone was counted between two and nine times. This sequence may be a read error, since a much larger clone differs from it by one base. Incomplete CDR3 DNA: TGTGCCTGGAGTCAGGGACAGGGGAAGGAAAAA. This translates into CAWSQGQGKEK. The full CDR3 is CAWSQGQGKEKLFF. This sequence joins TRBV30 and TRBJ1-4; TRBD1 aligns across 10 bases. Coverage ceases 3 residues before the CDR3 finishes, and the germline J gene fills in the end. The CDR3 covers 14 residues. V gave up 2 bases and J gave up 8 bases; unmatched junction bases: 5. The germline V gene encodes CDR1 GTSNPN and CDR2 SVGIG (reference sequence).

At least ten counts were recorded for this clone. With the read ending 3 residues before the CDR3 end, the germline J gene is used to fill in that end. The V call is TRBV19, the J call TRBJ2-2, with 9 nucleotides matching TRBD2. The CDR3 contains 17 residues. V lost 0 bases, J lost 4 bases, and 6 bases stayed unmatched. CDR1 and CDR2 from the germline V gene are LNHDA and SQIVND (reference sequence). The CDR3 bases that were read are TGTGCCAGTAGTATAGATCCAGCGGGGGGAGGCACCGGGGAG. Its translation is CASSIDPAGGGTGE. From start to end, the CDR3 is CASSIDPAGGGTGELFF.

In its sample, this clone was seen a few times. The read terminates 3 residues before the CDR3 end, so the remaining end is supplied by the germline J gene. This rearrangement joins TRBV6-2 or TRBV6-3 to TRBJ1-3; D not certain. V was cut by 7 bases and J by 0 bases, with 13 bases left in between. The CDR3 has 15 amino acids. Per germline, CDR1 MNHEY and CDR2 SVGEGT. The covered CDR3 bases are TGTGCCAGCATTCCGGCAGGACTCTCTGGAAACACC. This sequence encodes CASIPAGLSGNT. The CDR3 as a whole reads CASIPAGLSGNTIYF.

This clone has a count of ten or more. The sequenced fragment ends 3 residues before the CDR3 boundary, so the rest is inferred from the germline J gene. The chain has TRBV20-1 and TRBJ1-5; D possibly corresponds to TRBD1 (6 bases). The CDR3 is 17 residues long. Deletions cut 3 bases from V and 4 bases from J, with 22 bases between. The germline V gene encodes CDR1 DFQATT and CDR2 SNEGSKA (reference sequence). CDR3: CSASRGAASSQNQPQHF. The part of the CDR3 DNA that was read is TGCAGTGCTAGTCGGGGGGCCGCCTCATCCCAAAATCAGCCC.

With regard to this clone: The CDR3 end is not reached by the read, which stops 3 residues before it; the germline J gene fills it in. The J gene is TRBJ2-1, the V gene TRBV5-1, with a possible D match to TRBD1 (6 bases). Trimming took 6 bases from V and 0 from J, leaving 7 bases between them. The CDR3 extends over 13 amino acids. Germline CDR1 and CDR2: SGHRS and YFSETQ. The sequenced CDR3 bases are TGCGCCAGCATGACAGGCTCCTACAATGAG. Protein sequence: CASMTGSYNE. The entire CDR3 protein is CASMTGSYNEQFF.

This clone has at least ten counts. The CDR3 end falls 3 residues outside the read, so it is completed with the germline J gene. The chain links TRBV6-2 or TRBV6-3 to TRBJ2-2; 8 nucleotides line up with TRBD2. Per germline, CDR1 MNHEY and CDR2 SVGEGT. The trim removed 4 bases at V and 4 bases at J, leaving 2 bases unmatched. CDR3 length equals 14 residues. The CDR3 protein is CASSFGTSTGELFF. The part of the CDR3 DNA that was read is TGTGCCAGCAGTTTCGGGACTAGCACCGGGGAG.

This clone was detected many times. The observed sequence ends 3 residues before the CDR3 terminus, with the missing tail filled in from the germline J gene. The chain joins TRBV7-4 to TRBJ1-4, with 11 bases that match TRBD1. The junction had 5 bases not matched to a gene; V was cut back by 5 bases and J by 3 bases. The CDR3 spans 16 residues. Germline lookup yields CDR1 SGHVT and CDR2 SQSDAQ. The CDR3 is CASSTDRGPANEKLFF. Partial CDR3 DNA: TGTGCCAGCAGCACGGACAGGGGGCCAGCTAATGAAAAA. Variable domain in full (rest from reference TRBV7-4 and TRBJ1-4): GAGVSQSPRYKVAKRGRDVALRCDSISGHVTLYWYRQTLGQGSEVLTYSQSDAQRDKSGRPSGRFSAERPERSVSTLKIQRTEQGDSAVYLCASSTDRGPANEKLFFGSGTQLSVL.

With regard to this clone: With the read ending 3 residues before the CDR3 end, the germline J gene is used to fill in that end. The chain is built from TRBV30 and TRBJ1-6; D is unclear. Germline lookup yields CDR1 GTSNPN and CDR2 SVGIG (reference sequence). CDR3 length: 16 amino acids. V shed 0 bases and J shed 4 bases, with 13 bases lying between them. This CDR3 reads CAWSVLSTAYNSPLHF. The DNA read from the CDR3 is TGTGCCTGGAGTGTACTCAGTACAGCTTATAATTCACCC.

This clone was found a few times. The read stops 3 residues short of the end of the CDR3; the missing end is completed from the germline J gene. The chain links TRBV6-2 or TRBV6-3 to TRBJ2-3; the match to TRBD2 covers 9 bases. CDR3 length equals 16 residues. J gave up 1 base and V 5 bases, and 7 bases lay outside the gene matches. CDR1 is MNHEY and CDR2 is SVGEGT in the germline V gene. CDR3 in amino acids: CASSQGAGGRTDTQYF. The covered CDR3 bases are TGTGCCAGCAGTCAAGGAGCGGGGGGCCGCACAGATACG.

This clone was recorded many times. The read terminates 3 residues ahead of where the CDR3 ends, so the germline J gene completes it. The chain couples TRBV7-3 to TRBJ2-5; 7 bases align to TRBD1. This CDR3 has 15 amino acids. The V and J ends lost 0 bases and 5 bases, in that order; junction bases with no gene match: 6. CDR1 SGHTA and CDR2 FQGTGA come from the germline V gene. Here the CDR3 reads CASSLTTGSLETQYF. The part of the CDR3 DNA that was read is TGTGCCAGCAGCTTAACGACAGGGTCTTTGGAGACC.

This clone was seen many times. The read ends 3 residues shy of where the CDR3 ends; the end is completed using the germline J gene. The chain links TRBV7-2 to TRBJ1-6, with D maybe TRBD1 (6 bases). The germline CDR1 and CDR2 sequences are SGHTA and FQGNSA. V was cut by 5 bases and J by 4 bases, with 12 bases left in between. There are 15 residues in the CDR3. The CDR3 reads CASSPGQLYNSPLHF. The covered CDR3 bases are TGTGCCAGCAGCCCTGGACAGTTATATAATTCACCC.